This T cell receptor (beta chain) was sequenced for a study of patients and donors after allogeneic stem cell transplantation. The sample holds a few counts of this clonotype. TCRdb reprocessed the RT-PCR reads via MiXCR and lists one record per CDR3 protein. This sample carries approximately 170,000 distinct CDR3 sequences, 24% of them seen once, and the ten largest clones take 25% to 30%. Germline loops: CDR1 KGHSH, CDR2 LQKENI. The CDR3 spans 12 residues. Trimming took off 2 bases at V and 11 bases at J, with 12 bases between the two ends. The sequencing sample was made of blood, either unsorted or a sorted T cell fraction (not recorded which). This TCR was recovered from a human donor who was either an allogeneic HSCT recipient or a stem cell or donor lymphocyte infusion donor (not recorded which). It is not recorded whose cells these are; they may come from a transplant donor. The chain joins TRBV18 to TRBJ2-5, with D hard to call. Written as DNA, the CDR3 is TGTGCCAGCTCACCAGTCGGAGCGTCTCAGTACTTC. Amino acid sequence: CASSPVGASQYF.